This T cell receptor (beta chain) was profiled in a study of blood T cells in healthy people across ages. The CDR3 has 15 amino acids. The germline gives CDR1 SGHTA, CDR2 FQGNSA. V dropped 5 bases and J dropped 5; count of bases not matched to a gene: 8. To note about this clonotype: What it binds is not known.

Broader study findings: The study lacked donor CMV status, which possibly confounded expanded clonotype changes.

Every sample had a minimum of 6 million PBMCs isolated. Alongside a J-beta primer mix, a sample-barcoded 5' primer served in a second PCR lasting roughly 7 to 12 cycles. CDR3-containing paired-end reads numbered at least 2.5 million in each sample. TCRdb re-analysed the 5' RACE reads in MiXCR, keeping a single row per CDR3 protein. The data contain hundreds of thousands of distinct CDR3 sequences, about 50% of them seen just once; the ten biggest clones take up 13%. The rearrangement uses TRBV7-2 and TRBJ1-5; TRBD1 agrees at 8 bases. The material sequenced was blood. This receptor was taken from a woman of 80 years or more in good health. CDR3 nucleotide sequence: TGTGCCAGCAGCGATGGACAGGGAAGTTATCAGCCCCAGCATTTT. This translates into CASSDGQGSYQPQHF.